A single sample is the source of the 13 T cell receptor beta chains below, sequenced in a study of glioma-infiltrating T cells after dendritic cell vaccination (dated by TCRdb to about 2016). The library was produced with the immunoSEQ multiplex PCR assay. This immuneACCESS table, as held by TCRdb, lists in-frame sequences with V and J called but not all clones. Of the missing ones, under half trace to an unresolved V gene in checked studies; the others have no known cause. The sample contains tens of thousands of clones, over 65% of them found a single time. Of the sample, around 8.3% is held by the ten largest clones. Per the publication, the time point label means: after dendritic cell vaccination, including at tumor progression/relapse. The sample was blood, taken after dendritic cell vaccination. The receptors were sampled from a human donor with glioblastoma.

This clone was seen once. This chain uses TRBV19 with TRBJ1-5; TRBD1 agrees at 10 bases. The CDR3 is 18 amino acids. The J segment lost 5 bases and the V segment lost 6 bases, leaving 16 bases of the junction unmatched. Germline lookup yields CDR1 LNHDA and CDR2 SQIVND (reference sequence). The CDR3 reads CASRSIIPGQGTDQPQHF. The DNA of the CDR3 is TGTGCCAGTAGATCGATCATCCCGGGACAGGGGACCGATCAGCCCCAGCATTTT.

The chain combines TRBV9 with TRBJ2-6; D is unresolved. Trimming left V 2 bases short and J 4 bases short, with 4 bases between. Looked up from germline, CDR1 is SGDLS and CDR2 is YYNGEE. CDR3 length: 13 amino acids. Here the CDR3 reads CASSVPGANVLTF. For the CDR3, the DNA is TGTGCCAGCAGCGTTCCGGGGGCCAACGTCCTGACTTTC.

The chain recombines TRBV4-1 with TRBJ2-3; 8 nucleotides align to TRBD1. In germline, CDR1 is MGHRA, CDR2 YSYEKL. V lost 4 bases and J lost 0; bases outside the gene matches: 6. The CDR3 consists of 16 residues. Written as DNA, the CDR3 is TGCGCCAGCAGCCCTACGGGACAGGCCAGCACAGATACGCAGTATTTT. Protein product: CASSPTGQASTDTQYF.

Worth noting for this clone: The same CDR3 can be traced to other DNA sequences in this sample. The rearrangement links TRBV10-3 to TRBJ2-3; 9 positions match TRBD2. The CDR3 consists of 17 residues. After removal of 0 bases from V and 3 bases from J, the junction contained 7 bases not matched to a gene. Germline lookup yields CDR1 ENHRY and CDR2 SYGVKD. The CDR3 is CAISESAGGLRTDTQYF. The CDR3 nucleotides are TGTGCCATCAGTGAGTCGGCGGGGGGGCTGAGGACAGATACGCAGTATTTT.

The chain joins TRBV7-2 to TRBJ1-2; 8 bases line up with TRBD1. Losses at the gene ends were 1 base for V and 11 bases for J; bases not matched to a gene: 6. CDR1 and CDR2 (germline): SGHTA, FQGNSA. This CDR3 contains 13 residues. The CDR3 loop reads CASSLVARGLYTF. Written as DNA, the CDR3 is TGTGCCAGCAGCTTAGTGGCCAGGGGGCTGTACACCTTC. The variable domain in full, with the rest retrieved from reference TRBV7-2 and TRBJ1-2, is GAGVSQSPSNKVTEKGKDVELRCDPISGHTALYWYRQSLGQGLEFLIYFQGNSAPDKSGLPSDRFSAERTGGSVSTLTIQRTQQEDSAVYLCASSLVARGLYTFGSGTRLTVV.

The rearrangement uses TRBV10-3 and TRBJ2-7; D may be TRBD2 (5 bases). The CDR3 has 16 amino acids. Trimming stripped 8 bases from V and 1 base from J, with 21 bases between. Germline V gene lookup returns CDR1 ENHRY and CDR2 SYGVKD. CDR3 DNA sequence: TGTGCCATCGCCGGAGCCAGGAGGACGGAGTCCTACGAGCAGTACTTC. It yields the protein CAIAGARRTESYEQYF.

The chain couples TRBV30 to TRBJ2-3, with 8 bases identical to TRBD1. The ends lost 5 bases at V and 1 base at J; junction bases unmatched: 8. The CDR3 totals 15 residues. CDR1 and CDR2 (germline): GTSNPN, SVGIG (reference sequence). The DNA of the CDR3 is TGTGCCTGGGCACCCGGACAGGGTCGCACAGATACGCAGTATTTT. Its protein is CAWAPGQGRTDTQYF.

This clone was detected a few times. Compared with germline, one end of the junction differs, possibly owing to a read error. Other DNA sequences within the sample encode an identical CDR3. The chain combines TRBV14 with TRBJ1-6, with D unclear. Germline V lookup: CDR1 SGHDN, CDR2 FVKESK. The CDR3 is 14 amino acids. Here the CDR3 DNA reads TGTGCCAGCAGCCAAGGGAGGGAAAATTCCCCCCTCCACTTT. It is translated as CASSQGRENSPLHF.

This sequence joins TRBV4-1 and TRBJ1-3; D perhaps matches TRBD1 (5 bases). The CDR3 is made up of 15 amino acids. The germline CDR1 and CDR2 sequences are MGHRA and YSYEKL. Trimming shortened V by 8 bases and J by 0 bases, and 14 bases separated the two germline ends. The CDR3 nucleotides are TGCGCCAGCCGACAGCTTTCCCTCTCTGGAAACACCATATATTTT. Translated, it gives CASRQLSLSGNTIYF.

The V and J genes are TRBV7-2 and TRBJ2-5; D unresolved. The length of the CDR3 is 12 residues. Trimming pared 6 bases from V and 5 bases from J, leaving 10 bases between. The germline V gene encodes CDR1 SGHTA and CDR2 FQGNSA. Here the CDR3 reads CASSAQRETQYF. The CDR3 nucleotides are TGTGCCAGCAGTGCTCAGCGTGAGACCCAGTACTTC.

The genes are TRBV2 and TRBJ2-2; possible D gene TRBD1, 6 bases. Trimming took off 6 bases at V and 6 bases at J, with 11 bases between the two ends. The germline V gene has CDR1 SNHLY and CDR2 FYNNEI. The CDR3 is 13 residues long. CDR3 residues: CASRAGVPGELFF. DNA for the CDR3: TGTGCCAGCAGAGCAGGGGTACCCGGGGAGCTGTTTTTT.

The chain couples TRBV29-1 to TRBJ1-3, with a possible D match to TRBD1 (6 bases). Germline V gene lookup returns CDR1 SQVTM and CDR2 ANQGSEA. Trimming stripped 7 bases from V and 1 base from J, with 11 bases between. This CDR3 region has 13 residues. Here the CDR3 reads CSAQGFSGNTIYF. CDR3 DNA: TGCAGCGCACAGGGATTTTCTGGAAACACCATATATTTT.

The rearrangement joins TRBV6-1 to TRBJ2-7, with D tentatively TRBD2 (5 bases). Trimming stripped 4 bases from V and 6 bases from J, with 10 bases between. This CDR3 is built from 12 residues. The germline CDR1 and CDR2 sequences are MNHNS and SASEGT. CDR3 region: CASSVWAGEQYF. CDR3 nucleotides: TGTGCCAGCAGTGTTTGGGCGGGCGAGCAGTACTTC.